This T cell receptor beta chain was recovered during a study of beta chain features in type 1 diabetes. Broader study findings: Among all four CD4+ subsets, Type 1 diabetes patients had TCRB CDR3s that were moderately but significantly shorter.

Remarks on this clone: Its antigen is unidentified.

Expressed TCRB transcripts were sequenced after all isolated RNA was converted to cDNA. Regulatory, naive and central memory T cell samples averaged approximately 3.9 million reads. Libraries were prepared by immunoSEQ multiplex PCR; TCRdb keeps only in-frame clonotypes and omits some of them. Seen here are roughly 300,000 clones, under 8.5% observed once, and the top ten hold less than 0.45%. The germline V and J ends were trimmed by 5 bases and 2 bases, with 16 bases remaining between them. CDR1 is MGHRA, CDR2 YSYEKL, per germline. The CDR3 runs 15 residues. The chain recombines TRBV4-1 with TRBJ2-7; maybe TRBD1 (6 bases). What was sequenced was central memory CD4+ T cells from blood. The receptor's source is a woman aged 18-29 years in good health. The CDR3 DNA follows: TGCGCCAGCAGCTCCTATCGAGGGGGACCCTACGAGCAGTACTTC. This encodes CASSSYRGGPYEQYF.